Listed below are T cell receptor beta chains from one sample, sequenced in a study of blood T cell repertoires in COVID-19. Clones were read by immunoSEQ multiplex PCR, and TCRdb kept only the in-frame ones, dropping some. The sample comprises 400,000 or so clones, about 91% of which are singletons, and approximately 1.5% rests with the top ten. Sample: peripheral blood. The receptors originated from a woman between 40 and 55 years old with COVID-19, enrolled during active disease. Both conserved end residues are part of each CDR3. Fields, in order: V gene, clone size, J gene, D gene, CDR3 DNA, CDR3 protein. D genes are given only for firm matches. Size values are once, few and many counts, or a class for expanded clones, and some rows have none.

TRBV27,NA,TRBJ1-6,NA,TGTGCCAGCAGTCCCTCCCCCGCAGGGCCGCAGCTACCCCTCCACTTT,CASSPSPAGPQLPLHF
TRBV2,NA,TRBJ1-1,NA,TGTGCCAGCAGTGAAAGCTTACGAGGGGAGGGTGAAGCTTTCTTT,CASSESLRGEGEAFF
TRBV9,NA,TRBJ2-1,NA,TGTGCCAGCAGCGCCCTGACTAGTCCCCTCGGCAATGAGCAGTTCTTC,CASSALTSPLGNEQFF
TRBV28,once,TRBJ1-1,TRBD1,TGTGCCAGCAGGTCAATTCAGGGGGCTATGAACACTGAAGCTTTCTTT,CASRSIQGAMNTEAFF
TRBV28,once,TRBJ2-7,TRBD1,TGTGCCAGCAGTCAAAACGGACAGGGGTTGGACGAGCAGTACTTC,CASSQNGQGLDEQYF
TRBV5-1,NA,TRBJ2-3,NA,TGCGCCAGCAGCTTCGCGGATAGCACAGATACGCAGTATTTT,CASSFADSTDTQYF
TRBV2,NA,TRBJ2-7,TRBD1,TGTGCCAGCAGTTCGACAGGGAATCGGCACGAGCAGTACTTC,CASSSTGNRHEQYF
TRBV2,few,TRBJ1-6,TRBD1,TGTGCCAGCAGTGGACAGGGTTTTAATTCACCCCTCCACTTT,CASSGQGFNSPLHF
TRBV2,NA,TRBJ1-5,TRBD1,TGTGCCAGCAGCGAACAGGGGGCTCAGCCCCAGCATTTT,CASSEQGAQPQHF
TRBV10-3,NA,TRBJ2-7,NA,TGTGCCATCAGTGGAGGACTAACCTACGAGCAGTACTTC,CAISGGLTYEQYF
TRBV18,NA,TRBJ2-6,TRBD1,TGTGCCAGCTCACCAACCGGGACAGGGGCCGGGGCCAACGTCCTGACTTTC,CASSPTGTGAGANVLTF
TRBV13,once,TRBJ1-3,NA,TGTGCCAGCAGCTTTCGTTTGCAGAACTCTGGAAACACCATATATTTT,CASSFRLQNSGNTIYF
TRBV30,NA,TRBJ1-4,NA,TGTGCCTGGAGTGGGACCTCATACGGGGGAAAACTGTTTTTT,CAWSGTSYGGKLFF
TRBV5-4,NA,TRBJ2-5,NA,TGTGCCAGCAGCTTGAACAGCGGTTCTCAAGAGACCCAGTACTTC,CASSLNSGSQETQYF
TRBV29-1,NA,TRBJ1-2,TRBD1,TGCAGCGTCCCCGTGGTGGAGGGGGCTGGGGCTAACTATGGCTACACCTTC,CSVPVVEGAGANYGYTF
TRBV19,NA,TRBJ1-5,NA,TGTGCCAGTAGTATAGTCTGGGAGGGTATCAGCAATCAGCCCCAGCATTTT,CASSIVWEGISNQPQHF
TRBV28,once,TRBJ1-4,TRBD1,TGTGCCAGCACCTATTCCGGGACAGGGGATGAAAAACTGTTTTTT,CASTYSGTGDEKLFF
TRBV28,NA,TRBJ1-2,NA,TGTGCCAGCTTTCCTTCAGGGTATCTGGGCGATGGCTACACCTTC,CASFPSGYLGDGYTF
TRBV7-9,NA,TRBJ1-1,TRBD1,TGTGCCAGCAGCTTAGAGGGACAGGGAAGGACTGAAGCTTTCTTT,CASSLEGQGRTEAFF
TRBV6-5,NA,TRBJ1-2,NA,TGTGCCAGCAGTTTGTCACAGGCCCGATATGGCTACACCTTC,CASSLSQARYGYTF
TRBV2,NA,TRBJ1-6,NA,TGTGCCAGCAGTGTTCGTGAAGTAGTTTATAATTCACCCCTCCACTTT,CASSVREVVYNSPLHF
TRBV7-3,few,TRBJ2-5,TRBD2,TGTGCCAGCAGCCAGGCGGGCGGGAGCCAGGAGACCCAGTACTTC,CASSQAGGSQETQYF
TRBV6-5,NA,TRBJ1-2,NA,TGTGCCAGCAGAGACCCGGGGGGTGGCTACACCTTC,CASRDPGGGYTF
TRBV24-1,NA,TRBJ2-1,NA,TGTGCCACCAGTTCCGGTTATGGGGAGAATGAGCAGTTCTTC,CATSSGYGENEQFF
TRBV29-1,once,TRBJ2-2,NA,TGCAGCGTTGTTGGACAAAACACCGGGGAGCTGTTTTTT,CSVVGQNTGELFF
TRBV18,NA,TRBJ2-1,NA,TGTGCCAGCTCACTTTTGGGACTCTCCTCCGGGGATGAGCAGTTCTTC,CASSLLGLSSGDEQFF
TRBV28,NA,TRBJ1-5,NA,TGTGCCAGCAAATATCTCCTGGGAGGGAATCAGCCCCAGCATTTT,CASKYLLGGNQPQHF
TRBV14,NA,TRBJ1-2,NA,TGTGCCAGCAGCCCTCGACAGAATTCCTATGGCTACACCTTC,CASSPRQNSYGYTF
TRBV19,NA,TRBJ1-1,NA,TGTGCCAGTAGTATATTGGACAGCGCCACTGAAGCTTTCTTT,CASSILDSATEAFF
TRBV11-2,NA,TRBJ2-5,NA,TGTGCCAGCAGCTTATTGAGGTACCAAGAGACCCAGTACTTC,CASSLLRYQETQYF
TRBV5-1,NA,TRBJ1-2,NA,TGCGCCAGCAGCTTGGGGTCCGGGGTCTATGGCTACACCTTC,CASSLGSGVYGYTF
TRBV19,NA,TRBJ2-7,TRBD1,TGTGCCAGTAGTATTTACCTCCGGGACAGGGTGGGCGAGCAGTACTTC,CASSIYLRDRVGEQYF
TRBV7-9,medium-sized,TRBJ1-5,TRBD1,TGTGCCAGCAGTCCTTGGACAGGGGACAATCAGCCCCAGCATTTT,CASSPWTGDNQPQHF
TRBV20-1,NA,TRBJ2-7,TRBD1,TGCAGTGCTAGTGCCCGGACAGGGAAGGGCGAGCAGTACTTC,CSASARTGKGEQYF
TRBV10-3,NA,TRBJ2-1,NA,TGTGCCACCGATCCGGGTTCTTCTCTCTACAATGAGCAGTTCTTC,CATDPGSSLYNEQFF
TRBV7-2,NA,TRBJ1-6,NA,TGTGCCAGCACCTTTACGACAGTTTTTAATTCACCCCTCCACTTT,CASTFTTVFNSPLHF
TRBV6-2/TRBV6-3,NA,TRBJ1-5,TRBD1,TGTGCCAGCAGTCAAGACAGGGCCGGACAGCCCCAGCATTTT,CASSQDRAGQPQHF
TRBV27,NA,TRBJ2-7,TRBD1,TGTGCCAGCAGCAAACAGGGGGCTGGTTCCTACGAGCAGTACTTC,CASSKQGAGSYEQYF
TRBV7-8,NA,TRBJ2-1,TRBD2,TGTGCCAGCAGCTTATCTGGCGGGAGGAACAACAATGAGCAGTTCTTC,CASSLSGGRNNNEQFF
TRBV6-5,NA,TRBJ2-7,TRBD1,TGTGCCAGCAAGGGACAGGCCCTCGAGCAGTACTTC,CASKGQALEQYF
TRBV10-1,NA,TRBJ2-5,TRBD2,TGCGCCAGCAGTGAGTCGAGACTAGCGGTAGGTGAAGAGACCCAGTACTTC,CASSESRLAVGEETQYF
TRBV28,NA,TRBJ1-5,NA,TGTGCCAGCAGTCTTGGGGGGGCTGGGGATCAGCCCCAGCATTTT,CASSLGGAGDQPQHF
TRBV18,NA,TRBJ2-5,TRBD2,TGTGCCAGCTCACTCGCGACACCCAGCGGGGGAGAGACCCAGTACTTC,CASSLATPSGGETQYF
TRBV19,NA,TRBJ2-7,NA,TGTGCCAGTAGTATAACTCCCAGGACCTACGAGCAGTACTTC,CASSITPRTYEQYF
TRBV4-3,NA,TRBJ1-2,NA,TGCGCCAGCAGCCAAGTCGGGGTCGGTGGCTACACCTTC,CASSQVGVGGYTF